This TCR beta chain was sequenced for a study of siplizumab effects on memory and regulatory T cells. Findings of the study overall: Memory cells that were CD4+ and unstimulated gave rise to alloreactive sequences, which siplizumab significantly reduced. Unstimulated subset assignment was obtained for only a minor fraction of alloreactive clones.

Note on this clone: Its antigen is unidentified.

Germline V CDR1 and CDR2: SGHRS, YFSETQ. The CDR3 has 15 residues. Deletions cut 0 bases from V and 9 bases from J, with 16 bases between. Repertoires were generated with immunoSEQ multiplex PCR, while TCRdb's copy carries only in-frame clones and drops some. Of some 100,000 clones detected, about 95% appear once; the ten largest clones hold 1% to 1.5%. This TCR was sampled from a human donor in good health. The chain combines TRBV5-1 with TRBJ2-1; tentatively, D is TRBD1 or TRBD2 (6 bases each). Sequences were obtained from non-Treg CD4+ T cells sorted from blood. CDR3 in amino acids: CASSLGLSPGAEQFF. In DNA, the CDR3 is TGCGCCAGCAGCTTGGGGCTGAGTCCGGGGGCTGAGCAGTTCTTC.